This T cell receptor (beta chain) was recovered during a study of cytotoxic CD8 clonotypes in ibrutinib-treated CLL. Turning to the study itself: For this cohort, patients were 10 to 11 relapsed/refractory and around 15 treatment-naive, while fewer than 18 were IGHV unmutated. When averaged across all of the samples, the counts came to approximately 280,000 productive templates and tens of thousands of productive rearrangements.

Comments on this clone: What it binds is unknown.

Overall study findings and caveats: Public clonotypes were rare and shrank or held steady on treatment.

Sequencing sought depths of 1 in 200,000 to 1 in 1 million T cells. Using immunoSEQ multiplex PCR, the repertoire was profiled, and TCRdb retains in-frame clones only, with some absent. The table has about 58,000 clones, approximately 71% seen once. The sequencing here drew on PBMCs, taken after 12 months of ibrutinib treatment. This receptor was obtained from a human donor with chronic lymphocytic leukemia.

CDR3 in amino acids: CASSQDPLVGTQYF. CDR3 bases: TGTGCCAGCAGCCAGGACCCCCTGGTTGGCACGCAGTATTTT. The chain joins TRBV14 to TRBJ2-3; D gene ambiguous. V lost 3 bases to trimming and J lost 9 bases, with 16 bases between them. The CDR3 spans 14 residues. CDR1 and CDR2 (germline): SGHDN, FVKESK.